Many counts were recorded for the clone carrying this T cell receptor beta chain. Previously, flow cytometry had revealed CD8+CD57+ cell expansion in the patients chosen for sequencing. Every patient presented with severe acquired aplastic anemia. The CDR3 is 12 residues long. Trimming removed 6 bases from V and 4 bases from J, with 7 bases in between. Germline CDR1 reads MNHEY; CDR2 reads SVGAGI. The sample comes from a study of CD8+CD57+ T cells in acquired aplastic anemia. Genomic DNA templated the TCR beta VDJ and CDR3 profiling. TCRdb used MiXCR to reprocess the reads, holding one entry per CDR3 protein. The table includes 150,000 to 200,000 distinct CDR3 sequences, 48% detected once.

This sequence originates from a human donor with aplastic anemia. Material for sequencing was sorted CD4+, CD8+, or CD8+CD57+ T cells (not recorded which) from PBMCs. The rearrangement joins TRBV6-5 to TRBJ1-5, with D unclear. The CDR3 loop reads CASRTRNQPQHF. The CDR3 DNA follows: TGTGCCAGCAGGACCCGGAATCAGCCCCAGCATTTT.